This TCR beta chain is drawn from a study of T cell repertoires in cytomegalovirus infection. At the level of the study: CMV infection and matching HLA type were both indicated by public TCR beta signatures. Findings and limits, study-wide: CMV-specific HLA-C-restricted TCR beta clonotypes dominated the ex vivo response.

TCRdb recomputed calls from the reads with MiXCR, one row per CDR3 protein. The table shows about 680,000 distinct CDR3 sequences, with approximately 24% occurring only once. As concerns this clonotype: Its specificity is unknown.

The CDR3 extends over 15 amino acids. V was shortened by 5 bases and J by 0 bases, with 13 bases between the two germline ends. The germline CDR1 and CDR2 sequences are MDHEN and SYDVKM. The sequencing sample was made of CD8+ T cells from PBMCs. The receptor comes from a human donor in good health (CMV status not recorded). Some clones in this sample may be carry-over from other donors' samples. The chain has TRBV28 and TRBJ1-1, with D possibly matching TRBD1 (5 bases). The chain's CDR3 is CASSPSQGMNTEAFF. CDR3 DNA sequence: TGTGCCAGCAGTCCCAGCCAGGGCATGAACACTGAAGCTTTCTTT.